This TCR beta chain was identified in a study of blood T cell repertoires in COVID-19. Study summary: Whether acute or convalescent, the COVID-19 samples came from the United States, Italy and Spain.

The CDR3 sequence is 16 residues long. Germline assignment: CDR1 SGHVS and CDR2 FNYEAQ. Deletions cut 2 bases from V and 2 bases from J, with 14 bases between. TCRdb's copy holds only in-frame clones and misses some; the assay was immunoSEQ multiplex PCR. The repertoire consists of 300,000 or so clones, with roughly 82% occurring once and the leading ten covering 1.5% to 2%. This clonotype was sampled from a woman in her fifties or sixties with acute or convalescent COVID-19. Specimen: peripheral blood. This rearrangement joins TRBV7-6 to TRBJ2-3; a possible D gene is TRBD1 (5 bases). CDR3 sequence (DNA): TGTGCCAGCAGCTTATTGTCCAGGGTTTCCACAGATACGCAGTATTTT. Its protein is CASSLLSRVSTDTQYF. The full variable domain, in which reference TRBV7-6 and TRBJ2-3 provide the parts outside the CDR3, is GAGVSQSPRYKVTKRGQDVALRCDPISGHVSLYWYRQALGQGPEFLTYFNYEAQQDKSGLPNDRFSAERPEGSISTLTIQRTEQRDSAMYRCASSLLSRVSTDTQYFGPGTRLTVL.